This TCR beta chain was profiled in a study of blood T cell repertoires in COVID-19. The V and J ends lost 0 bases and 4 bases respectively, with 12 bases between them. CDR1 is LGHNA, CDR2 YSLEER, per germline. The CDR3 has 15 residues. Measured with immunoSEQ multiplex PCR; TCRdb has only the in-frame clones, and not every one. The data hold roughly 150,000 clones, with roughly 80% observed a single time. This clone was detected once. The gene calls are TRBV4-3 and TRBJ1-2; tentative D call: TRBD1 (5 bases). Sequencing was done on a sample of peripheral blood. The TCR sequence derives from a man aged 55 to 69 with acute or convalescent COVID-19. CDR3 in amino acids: CASSQDLSGPYGYTF. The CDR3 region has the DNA TGCGCCAGCAGCCAAGATCTTTCAGGGCCCTATGGCTACACCTTC.